Listed below are T cell receptor beta chains from one sample, sequenced in a study of vaccination effects on CD4 cells after COVID-19. Clones were sequenced by immunoSEQ multiplex PCR, and TCRdb holds only the in-frame ones, with some missing. Among 55,000 to 90,000 clones listed, 73% were seen once. No antigen is known for these receptors. The sample here was CD4+ T cells from PBMCs cultured with HIV peptides, taken before COVID-19 vaccination. The receptors originated from a human donor who had a prior SARS-CoV-2 infection. The CDR3 runs from the conserved cysteine through the conserved F or W. A D gene is named only where the DNA matches it firmly. Expanded clones are given a class, and other clones once, few, many or no size at all.

abundance: .
d_gene: .
v_gene: TRBV5-4
j_gene: TRBJ1-2
CDR3aa: CASSRNSNNYGYTF
CDR3nt: TGTGCCAGCAGCCGAAACAGCAATAACTATGGCTACACCTTC

abundance: .
d_gene: TRBD1
v_gene: TRBV10-3
j_gene: TRBJ1-2
CDR3aa: CAISEPGQGIYGYTF
CDR3nt: TGTGCCATCAGTGAGCCGGGACAGGGAATCTATGGCTACACCTTC

abundance: .
d_gene: .
v_gene: TRBV27
j_gene: TRBJ2-2
CDR3aa: CASSLSRTKNTGELFF
CDR3nt: TGTGCCAGCAGTTTATCCCGGACTAAGAACACCGGGGAGCTGTTTTTT

abundance: .
d_gene: .
v_gene: TRBV2
j_gene: TRBJ2-7
CDR3aa: CASSGGSSYEQYF
CDR3nt: TGTGCCAGCAGTGGTGGAAGCTCCTACGAGCAGTACTTC

abundance: few
d_gene: .
v_gene: TRBV30
j_gene: TRBJ1-6
CDR3aa: CAWSVLAANSPLHF
CDR3nt: TGTGCCTGGAGTGTACTGGCAGCTAATTCACCCCTCCACTTT

abundance: .
d_gene: TRBD2
v_gene: TRBV7-2
j_gene: TRBJ2-7
CDR3aa: CASRPAGGPSYEQYF
CDR3nt: TGTGCCAGCAGGCCAGCGGGGGGCCCTTCCTACGAGCAGTACTTC

abundance: .
d_gene: .
v_gene: TRBV7-6
j_gene: TRBJ2-7
CDR3aa: CASSLDPSSYEQYF
CDR3nt: TGTGCCAGCAGCTTAGACCCCAGCTCCTACGAGCAGTACTTC

abundance: .
d_gene: TRBD2
v_gene: TRBV5-5
j_gene: TRBJ2-7
CDR3aa: CASSLSGGWSYEQYF
CDR3nt: TGTGCCAGCAGCTTGTCGGGGGGTTGGTCCTACGAGCAGTACTTC

abundance: once
d_gene: .
v_gene: TRBV28
j_gene: TRBJ2-7
CDR3aa: CASSQTGAASYF
CDR3nt: TGTGCCAGCAGTCAAACCGGGGCCGCGTCGTACTTC

abundance: once
d_gene: TRBD2
v_gene: TRBV4-2
j_gene: TRBJ2-7
CDR3aa: CASSQVASGTYEQYF
CDR3nt: TGTGCCAGCAGCCAAGTCGCTAGCGGCACCTACGAGCAGTACTTC

abundance: .
d_gene: .
v_gene: TRBV12-3/TRBV12-4
j_gene: TRBJ1-1
CDR3aa: CASTRQATEAFF
CDR3nt: TGTGCCAGCACCCGGCAGGCCACTGAAGCTTTCTTT

abundance: few
d_gene: .
v_gene: TRBV7-2
j_gene: TRBJ1-6
CDR3aa: CASSFGNFENSPLHF
CDR3nt: TGTGCCAGCAGCTTCGGGAATTTTGAGAATTCACCCCTCCACTTT

abundance: .
d_gene: TRBD1
v_gene: TRBV2
j_gene: TRBJ1-5
CDR3aa: CASRAWTGDQPQHF
CDR3nt: TGTGCCAGCAGGGCCTGGACAGGGGATCAGCCCCAGCATTTT

abundance: .
d_gene: TRBD1
v_gene: TRBV9
j_gene: TRBJ1-6
CDR3aa: CASSVGASGTANSPLHF
CDR3nt: TGTGCCAGCAGCGTAGGGGCCTCCGGGACAGCTAATTCACCCCTCCACTTT

abundance: .
d_gene: .
v_gene: TRBV5-4
j_gene: TRBJ2-3
CDR3aa: CASSRQETNTDTQYF
CDR3nt: TGTGCCAGCAGCAGACAGGAGACGAACACAGATACGCAGTATTTT

abundance: .
d_gene: .
v_gene: TRBV11-2
j_gene: TRBJ2-1
CDR3aa: CASSLERGREQFF
CDR3nt: TGTGCCAGCAGCTTAGAGCGAGGGAGGGAGCAGTTCTTC

abundance: .
d_gene: TRBD1
v_gene: TRBV2
j_gene: TRBJ2-5
CDR3aa: CASSVQGVEETQYF
CDR3nt: TGTGCCAGCAGTGTGCAGGGGGTTGAGGAGACCCAGTACTTC

abundance: .
d_gene: .
v_gene: TRBV7-3
j_gene: TRBJ1-1
CDR3aa: CASSPNGRSTEAFF
CDR3nt: TGTGCCAGCAGCCCTAACGGTAGAAGCACTGAAGCTTTCTTT

abundance: .
d_gene: .
v_gene: TRBV11-1
j_gene: TRBJ1-1
CDR3aa: CASSFQANTEAFF
CDR3nt: TGTGCCAGCAGCTTTCAGGCGAACACTGAAGCTTTCTTT

abundance: .
d_gene: TRBD1
v_gene: TRBV7-2
j_gene: TRBJ2-2
CDR3aa: CASSAPQGAANTGELFF
CDR3nt: TGTGCCAGCAGCGCACCCCAGGGGGCCGCGAACACCGGGGAGCTGTTTTTT

abundance: once
d_gene: .
v_gene: TRBV29-1
j_gene: TRBJ2-7
CDR3aa: CSVKRDLAYEQYF
CDR3nt: TGCAGCGTTAAGAGAGACCTGGCCTACGAGCAGTACTTC

abundance: .
d_gene: TRBD1
v_gene: TRBV30
j_gene: TRBJ2-2
CDR3aa: CAWRARGQVNTGELFF
CDR3nt: TGTGCCTGGAGAGCCAGGGGGCAGGTGAACACCGGGGAGCTGTTTTTT

abundance: .
d_gene: .
v_gene: TRBV4-1
j_gene: TRBJ1-1
CDR3aa: CASSQDRDTEAFF
CDR3nt: TGCGCCAGCAGCCAAGACAGGGACACTGAAGCTTTCTTT

abundance: once
d_gene: .
v_gene: TRBV5-4
j_gene: TRBJ1-6
CDR3aa: CASSLGGGSSYNSPLHF
CDR3nt: TGTGCCAGCAGCTTGGGGGGGGGTAGCTCCTATAATTCACCCCTCCACTTT

abundance: few
d_gene: TRBD2
v_gene: TRBV5-6
j_gene: TRBJ2-7
CDR3aa: CASSLGGLAGALQYF
CDR3nt: TGTGCCAGCAGCCTGGGAGGACTAGCGGGGGCCTTGCAGTACTTC

abundance: .
d_gene: .
v_gene: TRBV18
j_gene: TRBJ1-1
CDR3aa: CASSQGRATEAFF
CDR3nt: TGTGCCAGCTCACAGGGTAGGGCCACTGAAGCTTTCTTT

abundance: .
d_gene: .
v_gene: TRBV9
j_gene: TRBJ2-1
CDR3aa: CASSVVPSSYNEQFF
CDR3nt: TGTGCCAGCAGCGTAGTTCCGAGCTCCTACAATGAGCAGTTCTTC

abundance: few
d_gene: .
v_gene: TRBV4-2
j_gene: TRBJ1-1
CDR3aa: CASSQEGQSNTEAFF
CDR3nt: TGTGCCAGCAGCCAAGAAGGCCAGTCGAACACTGAAGCTTTCTTT

abundance: .
d_gene: .
v_gene: TRBV27
j_gene: TRBJ2-7
CDR3aa: CATVRNYEQYF
CDR3nt: TGTGCCACCGTAAGGAACTACGAGCAGTACTTC

abundance: .
d_gene: .
v_gene: TRBV18
j_gene: TRBJ1-3
CDR3aa: CASSPPSLSGNTIYF
CDR3nt: TGTGCCAGCTCACCACCTTCCCTCTCTGGAAACACCATATATTTT

abundance: .
d_gene: .
v_gene: TRBV5-1
j_gene: TRBJ1-6
CDR3aa: CASSADSNSPLHF
CDR3nt: TGCGCCAGCAGCGCGGACAGTAATTCACCCCTCCACTTT

abundance: .
d_gene: TRBD2
v_gene: TRBV4-2
j_gene: TRBJ2-2
CDR3aa: CASSQDTGGNTGELFF
CDR3nt: TGTGCCAGCAGCCAAGACACGGGGGGGAACACCGGGGAGCTGTTTTTT

abundance: once
d_gene: TRBD1
v_gene: TRBV18
j_gene: TRBJ1-2
CDR3aa: CASSTDRAGYTF
CDR3nt: TGTGCCAGCTCGACGGACAGGGCTGGCTACACCTTC

abundance: .
d_gene: TRBD1
v_gene: TRBV2
j_gene: TRBJ2-7
CDR3aa: CASSGIDRDLFAEQYF
CDR3nt: TGTGCCAGCAGTGGAATAGACAGGGACCTCTTTGCTGAGCAGTACTTC

abundance: .
d_gene: TRBD1
v_gene: TRBV6-1
j_gene: TRBJ1-4
CDR3aa: CASSERGRVDEKLFF
CDR3nt: TGTGCCAGCAGTGAAAGGGGGCGGGTTGATGAAAAACTGTTTTTT

abundance: .
d_gene: TRBD1
v_gene: TRBV2
j_gene: TRBJ1-6
CDR3aa: CASVTGGDSPLHF
CDR3nt: TGTGCCAGCGTAACAGGGGGGGATTCACCCCTCCACTTT

abundance: .
d_gene: TRBD2
v_gene: TRBV5-4
j_gene: TRBJ2-7
CDR3aa: CASSLERERSEQYF
CDR3nt: TGTGCCAGCAGCTTGGAGCGGGAGAGATCCGAGCAGTACTTC

abundance: .
d_gene: TRBD1
v_gene: TRBV5-1
j_gene: TRBJ2-3
CDR3aa: CASSLVQGGTDTQYF
CDR3nt: TGCGCCAGCAGCTTGGTTCAGGGGGGCACAGATACGCAGTATTTT

abundance: .
d_gene: .
v_gene: TRBV5-1
j_gene: TRBJ1-5
CDR3aa: CASSPSGNQPQHF
CDR3nt: TGCGCCAGCAGCCCGTCAGGCAATCAGCCCCAGCATTTT

abundance: .
d_gene: .
v_gene: TRBV3-1/TRBV3-2
j_gene: TRBJ2-1
CDR3aa: CASSQGRRRGGNEQFF
CDR3nt: TGTGCCAGCAGCCAAGGTCGGAGACGGGGTGGAAATGAGCAGTTCTTC

abundance: .
d_gene: .
v_gene: TRBV7-2
j_gene: TRBJ2-7
CDR3aa: CASSSQGGLYEQYF
CDR3nt: TGTGCCAGCAGCTCACAGGGAGGCCTCTACGAGCAGTACTTC

abundance: once
d_gene: TRBD1
v_gene: TRBV5-4
j_gene: TRBJ1-2
CDR3aa: CASSYRQGFFYGYTF
CDR3nt: TGTGCCAGCAGCTATCGACAGGGGTTTTTCTATGGCTACACCTTC

abundance: .
d_gene: .
v_gene: TRBV7-2
j_gene: TRBJ1-2
CDR3aa: CASSLDRVVSYGYTF
CDR3nt: TGTGCCAGCAGCTTAGACAGGGTCGTGAGCTATGGCTACACCTTC

abundance: .
d_gene: TRBD1
v_gene: TRBV7-9
j_gene: TRBJ1-2
CDR3aa: CASSLGQGLNYGYTF
CDR3nt: TGTGCCAGCAGCCTCGGACAGGGACTTAACTATGGCTACACCTTC

abundance: few
d_gene: .
v_gene: TRBV28
j_gene: TRBJ2-1
CDR3aa: CASSKMPGLPGPRGYNEQFF
CDR3nt: TGTGCCAGCAGTAAAATGCCGGGTCTTCCCGGACCTCGAGGATACAATGAGCAGTTCTTC

abundance: once
d_gene: TRBD1
v_gene: TRBV5-6
j_gene: TRBJ2-7
CDR3aa: CASSGTGQGALEQYF
CDR3nt: TGTGCCAGCAGCGGGACGGGACAGGGGGCGTTGGAGCAGTACTTC

abundance: .
d_gene: TRBD1
v_gene: TRBV5-4
j_gene: TRBJ2-5
CDR3aa: CASSPYGTGGAETQYF
CDR3nt: TGTGCCAGCAGCCCCTATGGGACAGGGGGCGCCGAGACCCAGTACTTC

abundance: .
d_gene: TRBD2
v_gene: TRBV5-1
j_gene: TRBJ2-7
CDR3aa: CASSWTSRLAGDHEQYF
CDR3nt: TGCGCCAGCAGCTGGACCAGTAGACTAGCGGGAGACCACGAGCAGTACTTC

abundance: few
d_gene: .
v_gene: TRBV7-2
j_gene: TRBJ2-5
CDR3aa: CASSRGTSRSETQYF
CDR3nt: TGTGCCAGCAGCCGCGGGACTTCCCGGTCGGAGACCCAGTACTTC